The 8 T cell receptor beta chains below all came from one sample that was sequenced in a study of response to subunit inactivated influenza vaccine. TCRdb passed the RT-PCR reads through MiXCR, listing each CDR3 protein once. The top ten hold around 9.9% of the sample, which has more than 600,000 distinct CDR3 sequences, less than 20% seen once. Material: PBMCs from blood, obtained roughly 5 days after vaccination. The source of these receptors is a man in his forties or fifties who received an inactivated influenza vaccine.

This clonotype came up a few times. The chain recombines TRBV15 with TRBJ2-5; D is perhaps TRBD1 or TRBD2 (5 bases each). Trimming took 3 bases from V and 5 from J, leaving 22 bases between them. The CDR3 spans 17 residues. The germline gives CDR1 LNHNV, CDR2 YYDKDF (reference sequence). In nucleotides, the CDR3 is TGTGCCACCAGCAGCAGCTACTTGACTGGGACCAGGGAGACCCAGTACTTC. As protein: CATSSSYLTGTRETQYF.

The gene calls are TRBV24-1 and TRBJ2-5, with a possible D match to TRBD2 (6 bases). V was shortened by 4 bases and J by 1 base, with 9 bases between the two germline ends. There are 14 residues in the CDR3. CDR1 is KGHDR, CDR2 SFDVKD, per germline. The CDR3 DNA reads as TGTGCCACCAGTGAGGGAGCGGGCCAAGAGACCCAGTACTTC. It encodes CATSEGAGQETQYF.

The chain is built from TRBV12-3 or TRBV12-4 and TRBJ2-7; D remains ambiguous. Trimming shortened V by 2 bases and J by 3 bases, and 11 bases separated the two germline ends. This CDR3 has 14 amino acids. The CDR3 nucleotides are TGTGCCAGCAGTTTAATCGGACGGAGCTACGAGCAGTACTTC. This encodes CASSLIGRSYEQYF.

There are many counts of this clonotype. This sequence joins TRBV5-1 and TRBJ2-5, with a weak D call TRBD2 (5 bases). CDR1 and CDR2 from the germline V gene are SGHRS and YFSETQ. This CDR3 spans 13 amino acids. V lost 6 bases, J lost 3 bases, and 12 bases lay in between. The CDR3 loop reads CASTSGNEETQYF. CDR3 nucleotide sequence: TGCGCCAGCACGTCCGGGAACGAAGAGACCCAGTACTTC. Based on the CDR3 plus reference TRBV5-1 and TRBJ2-5, the full variable domain is KAGVTQTPRYLIKTRGQQVTLSCSPISGHRSVSWYQQTPGQGLQFLFEYFSETQRNKGNFPGRFSGRQFSNSRSEMNVSTLELGDSALYLCASTSGNEETQYFGPGTRLLVL.

Comment on this clonotype: An end of the junction differs from the germline gene, which may be a read error. The chain links TRBV5-6 to TRBJ2-1, with D tentatively TRBD1 (6 bases). This CDR3 has 13 residues. The germline V gene encodes CDR1 SGHDT and CDR2 YYEEEE. The chain's CDR3 is CASRLGTLNEQFF. The CDR3 nucleotides are TGTGCCAGCAGATTGGGGACACTCAATGAGCAGTTCTTC.

In its sample, this clonotype was seen a few times. This chain links TRBV20-1 with TRBJ2-2; TRBD1 matches at 7 bases. With V trimmed by 3 bases and J by 5 bases, 3 bases remained unmatched. Germline CDR1 is DFQATT and CDR2 is SNEGSKA (reference sequence). The CDR3 loop spans 13 amino acids. Here the CDR3 DNA reads TGCAGTGCTAGGAGGGGGCTAACCGGGGAGCTGTTTTTT. Its translation: CSARRGLTGELFF.

This clonotype was recorded a few times. V usage is TRBV28 and J usage is TRBJ2-3, with 10 bases identical to TRBD1. Trimming took 1 base from V and 0 from J; bases not matched to a gene: 10. The CDR3 runs to 19 residues. The germline V gene encodes CDR1 MDHEN and CDR2 SYDVKM. The CDR3 here is CASSLSYQGTGASTDTQYF. For the CDR3, the DNA is TGTGCCAGCAGTTTATCCTATCAGGGGACAGGGGCCAGCACAGATACGCAGTATTTT.

This clonotype occurred a few times. CDR3 sequence: CASSPSGGEKWGGYTF. CDR3 in DNA: TGCGCCAGCAGCCCCTCAGGTGGGGAGAAGTGGGGTGGCTACACCTTC. The rearrangement links TRBV5-1 to TRBJ1-2; D unresolved. Looked up from germline, CDR1 is SGHRS and CDR2 is YFSETQ. This CDR3 comprises 16 residues. With 4 bases removed from V and 7 bases from J, the gap between germline ends came to 23 bases.